The present T cell receptor (beta chain) was sequenced within a study of regulatory T cells in long-lasting Graves disease. Study findings and constraints: The sample size was small, and this may have reduced accuracy.

The CDR3 has 18 residues. The J segment lost 2 bases and the V segment lost 5 bases, leaving 16 bases of the junction unmatched. Germline values: CDR1 SGHTA, CDR2 FQGNSA. The time point: persistent/refractory GD, antithyroid drugs over 5 years with positive TRAb. TCR sequences were obtained from RNA taken from PBMCs. With respect to this clonotype: Its antigen is currently unknown.

Building of the TCR beta libraries involved iRepertoire HTBI primers and Arm-PCR of CDR3 regions. TCRdb processed the multiplex PCR reads anew with MiXCR; each CDR3 protein has one entry. The sample lists hundreds of thousands of distinct CDR3 sequences, under 25% occurring once. This rearrangement joins TRBV7-2 to TRBJ2-7; 9 nucleotides match TRBD2. This TCR derives from a female donor with Graves disease. The sequencing used peripheral blood mononuclear cells (PBMCs), collected when the disease was refractory, from a patient treated with antithyroid drugs. The CDR3 protein is CASSLGNLRLAEPYEQYF. The CDR3 DNA sequence: TGTGCCAGCAGCCTAGGGAATTTAAGACTAGCGGAACCCTACGAGCAGTACTTC. The variable domain in full, with the rest retrieved from reference TRBV7-2 and TRBJ2-7, is GAGVSQSPSNKVTEKGKDVELRCDPISGHTALYWYRQSLGQGLEFLIYFQGNSAPDKSGLPSDRFSAERTGGSVSTLTIQRTQQEDSAVYLCASSLGNLRLAEPYEQYFGPGTRLTVT.